Listed below are T cell receptor beta chains from one sample, sequenced in a study of Ad26.COV2.S vaccination and SARS-CoV-2 variants. The data were produced by immunoSEQ multiplex PCR, yet TCRdb's version contains in-frame clones alone and is incomplete. This table has roughly 350,000 clones, more than 75% appearing once. The sample here was peripheral blood, taken in a trial of Ad26.COV2.S vaccine versus placebo. The source is a person aged 18-65 years who received the Ad26.COV2.S COVID-19 vaccine or a placebo. Each CDR3 is given with its conserved first and last residue. A D gene is named only where the DNA matches it firmly. Clone size is shown for a subset of rows, as once, few, many or a class of expanded clone.

d_call	v_call	j_call	clone_size	cdr3_nt	cdr3_aa
-	TRBV6-5	TRBJ2-7	once	TGTGCCAGCAGCTCTGTCGGCCGGGGCTACGAGCAGTACTTC	CASSSVGRGYEQYF
-	TRBV10-3	TRBJ1-1	-	TGTGCCATCAGTGTTGGGGAGGTGAACACTGAAGCTTTCTTT	CAISVGEVNTEAFF
TRBD1	TRBV10-2	TRBJ1-2	-	TGCGCCAGCAGTGATGGAAATCAGGGGGCCTATGGCTACACCTTC	CASSDGNQGAYGYTF
TRBD1	TRBV5-6	TRBJ2-7	-	TGTGCCAGCAGCCCCCGGGACAGGTTCCTTTTCTACGAGCAGTACTTC	CASSPRDRFLFYEQYF
TRBD1	TRBV5-1	TRBJ2-7	-	TGCGCCAGCAGCCCAGGGCCGGACAGGCGCAACGAGCAGTACTTC	CASSPGPDRRNEQYF
-	TRBV4-2	TRBJ2-6	-	TGTGCCAGCAGCCAAGGATACGAGTTACCCTCTGGGGCCAACGTCCTGACTTTC	CASSQGYELPSGANVLTF
-	TRBV18	TRBJ1-2	-	TGTGCCAGCTCGCCCCGGCAGGGAGACTATGGCTACACCTTC	CASSPRQGDYGYTF
TRBD1	TRBV27	TRBJ1-1	few	TGTGCCAGCAGTTTAAACAGGGGGGACACTGAAGCTTTCTTT	CASSLNRGDTEAFF
-	TRBV2	TRBJ1-5	-	TGTGCCAGCAGCCGACCAGGCAATCAGCCCCAGCATTTT	CASSRPGNQPQHF
TRBD1	TRBV7-3	TRBJ2-2	-	TGTGCCAGCAGCTTAACGGGGACAGGATACACCGGGGAGCTGTTTTTT	CASSLTGTGYTGELFF
TRBD1	TRBV7-2	TRBJ1-1	-	TGTGCCAGCAGCTCGGACAGGGCGGCTGAAGCTTTCTTT	CASSSDRAAEAFF
-	TRBV7-2	TRBJ2-5	-	TGTGCCAGCAGCTTAGAGTCCTACAGGCAGGAGACCCAGTACTTC	CASSLESYRQETQYF
TRBD1	TRBV4-2	TRBJ2-7	-	TGTGCCAGCAGCCAGGCCGGGACAGGCTACGAGCAGTACTTC	CASSQAGTGYEQYF
-	TRBV7-2	TRBJ1-2	once	TGTGCCAGCAGTCAAGGCCCATATGGCTACACCTTC	CASSQGPYGYTF
-	TRBV12-3/TRBV12-4	TRBJ2-7	-	TGTGCCAGCAGCAGGGACCACTCCGAGCAGTACTTC	CASSRDHSEQYF
TRBD1	TRBV4-1	TRBJ1-5	-	TGCGCCAGCAGCCGGGAGGACAGGGACAATCAGCCCCAGCATTTT	CASSREDRDNQPQHF
-	TRBV10-3	TRBJ2-7	-	TGTGCCATCAGTGAACCAGGACGGGAGAGACCCTACGAGCAGTACTTC	CAISEPGRERPYEQYF
TRBD1	TRBV7-9	TRBJ2-2	few	TGTGCCAGCAGCTCGAACCCACAGGGGGTCACCGGGGAGCTGTTTTTT	CASSSNPQGVTGELFF
TRBD1	TRBV16	TRBJ1-2	-	TGTGCCAGCAGCCAATCGGCGGACAGGAGCTACACCTTC	CASSQSADRSYTF
-	TRBV12-3/TRBV12-4	TRBJ2-7	-	TGTGCCAGCAGAACCGGGAGCACCTACGAGCAGTACTTC	CASRTGSTYEQYF
-	TRBV29-1	TRBJ2-2	-	TGCAGCGTTGAAATTGGGCCCCGGGGGACCGGGGAGCTGTTTTTT	CSVEIGPRGTGELFF
TRBD2	TRBV2	TRBJ2-2	-	TGTGCCAGCAGTGAGCTCCCCAGCGGGGGAAACACCGGGGAGCTGTTTTTT	CASSELPSGGNTGELFF
TRBD2	TRBV9	TRBJ2-2	once	TGTGCCAGCAGCCCCAGGGCACTAGCGGGGGGCACCGGGGAGCTGTTTTTT	CASSPRALAGGTGELFF